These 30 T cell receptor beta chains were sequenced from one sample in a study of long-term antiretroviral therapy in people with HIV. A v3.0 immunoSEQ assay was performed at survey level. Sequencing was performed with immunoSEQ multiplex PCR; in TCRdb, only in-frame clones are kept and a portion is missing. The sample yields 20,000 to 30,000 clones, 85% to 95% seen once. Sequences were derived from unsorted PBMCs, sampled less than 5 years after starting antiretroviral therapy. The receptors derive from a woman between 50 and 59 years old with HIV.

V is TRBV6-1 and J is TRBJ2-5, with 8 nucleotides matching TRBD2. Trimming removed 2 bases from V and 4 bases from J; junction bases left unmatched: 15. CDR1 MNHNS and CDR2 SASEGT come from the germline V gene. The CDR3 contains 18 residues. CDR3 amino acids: CASSEYHVLAGMGETQYF. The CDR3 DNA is TGTGCCAGCAGTGAATATCACGTATTAGCGGGAATGGGAGAGACCCAGTACTTC.

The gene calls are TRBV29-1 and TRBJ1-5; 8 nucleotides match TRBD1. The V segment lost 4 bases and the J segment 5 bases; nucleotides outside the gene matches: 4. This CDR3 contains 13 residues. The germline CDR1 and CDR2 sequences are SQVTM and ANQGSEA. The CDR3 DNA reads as TGCAGCGTTGGGACAGGGTGGGATCAGCCCCAGCATTTT. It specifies CSVGTGWDQPQHF.

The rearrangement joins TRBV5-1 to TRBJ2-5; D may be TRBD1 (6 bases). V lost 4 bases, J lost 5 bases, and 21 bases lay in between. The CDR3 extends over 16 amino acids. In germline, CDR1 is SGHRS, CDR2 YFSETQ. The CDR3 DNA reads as TGCGCCAGCAGCCCCTATCCGGGACATTCTCGGGAGACCCAGTACTTC. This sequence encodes CASSPYPGHSRETQYF.

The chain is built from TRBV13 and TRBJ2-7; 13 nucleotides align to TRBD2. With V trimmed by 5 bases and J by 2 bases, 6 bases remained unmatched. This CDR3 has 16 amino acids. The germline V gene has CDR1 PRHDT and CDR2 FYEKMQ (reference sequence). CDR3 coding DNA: TGTGCCAGCAGCCCCCGGACTAGCGGGAGCACCTACGAGCAGTACTTC. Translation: CASSPRTSGSTYEQYF.

The CDR3 sequence: CASSATLGDTQYF. The CDR3 nucleotides read TGTGCCAGCAGCGCCACGTTAGGCGATACGCAGTATTTT. The chain has TRBV9 and TRBJ2-3; D is unclear. The V end was cut by 3 bases, the J end by 6 bases, with 11 bases between. This CDR3 has 13 amino acids. Germline V lookup: CDR1 SGDLS, CDR2 YYNGEE.

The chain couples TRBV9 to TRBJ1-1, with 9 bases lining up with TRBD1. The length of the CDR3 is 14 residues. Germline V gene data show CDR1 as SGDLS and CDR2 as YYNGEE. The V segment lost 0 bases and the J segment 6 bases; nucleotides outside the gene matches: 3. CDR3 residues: CASSVAGQGSEAFF. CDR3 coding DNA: TGTGCCAGCAGCGTAGCTGGACAGGGGTCTGAAGCTTTCTTT.

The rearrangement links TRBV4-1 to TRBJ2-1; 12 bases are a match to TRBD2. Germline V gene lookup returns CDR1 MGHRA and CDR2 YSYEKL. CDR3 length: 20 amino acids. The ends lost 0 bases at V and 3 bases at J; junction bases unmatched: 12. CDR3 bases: TGCGCCAGCAGCCAAGATTGGGCCCGACTAGCGGGAGTCAGCTACAATGAGCAGTTCTTC. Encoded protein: CASSQDWARLAGVSYNEQFF.

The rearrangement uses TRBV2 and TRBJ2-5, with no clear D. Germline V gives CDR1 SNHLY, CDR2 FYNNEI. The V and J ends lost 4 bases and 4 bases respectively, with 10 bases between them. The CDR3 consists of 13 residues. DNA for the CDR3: TGTGCCAGCAGTGTAGAAGTTTCAGAGACCCAGTACTTC. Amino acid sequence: CASSVEVSETQYF.

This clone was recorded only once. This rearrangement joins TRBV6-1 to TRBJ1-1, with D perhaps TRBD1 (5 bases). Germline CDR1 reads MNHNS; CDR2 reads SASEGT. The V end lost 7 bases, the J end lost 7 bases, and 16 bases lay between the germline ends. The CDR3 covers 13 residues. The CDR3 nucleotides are TGTGCCAGCATGCTGACAGCCTTTGATGAAGCTTTCTTT. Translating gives CASMLTAFDEAFF.

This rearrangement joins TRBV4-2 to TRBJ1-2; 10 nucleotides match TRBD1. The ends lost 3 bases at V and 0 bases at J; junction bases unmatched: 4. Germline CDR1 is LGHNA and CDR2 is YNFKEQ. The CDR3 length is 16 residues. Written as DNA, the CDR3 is TGTGCCAGCAGCCAGGGGACAGGGGATACTAACTATGGCTACACCTTC. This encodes CASSQGTGDTNYGYTF.

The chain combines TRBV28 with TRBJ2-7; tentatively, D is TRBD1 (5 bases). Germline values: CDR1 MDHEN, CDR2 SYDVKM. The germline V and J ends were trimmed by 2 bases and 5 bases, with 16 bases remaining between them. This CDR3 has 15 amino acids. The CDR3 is CASSLNSRDTNEQYF. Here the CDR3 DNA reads TGTGCCAGCAGTTTAAATAGCAGGGATACTAACGAGCAGTACTTC.

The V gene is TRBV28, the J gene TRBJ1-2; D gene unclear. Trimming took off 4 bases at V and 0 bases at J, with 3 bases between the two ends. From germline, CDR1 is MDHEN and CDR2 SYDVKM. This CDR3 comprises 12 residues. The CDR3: CASSYTNYGYTF. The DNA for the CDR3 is TGTGCCAGCAGTTACACTAACTATGGCTACACCTTC.

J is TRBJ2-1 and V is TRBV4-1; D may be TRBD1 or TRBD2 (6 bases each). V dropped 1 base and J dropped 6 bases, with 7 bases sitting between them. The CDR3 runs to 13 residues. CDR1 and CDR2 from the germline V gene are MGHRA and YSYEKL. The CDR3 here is CASSQGGANEQFF. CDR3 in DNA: TGCGCCAGCAGCCAAGGGGGGGCCAATGAGCAGTTCTTC.

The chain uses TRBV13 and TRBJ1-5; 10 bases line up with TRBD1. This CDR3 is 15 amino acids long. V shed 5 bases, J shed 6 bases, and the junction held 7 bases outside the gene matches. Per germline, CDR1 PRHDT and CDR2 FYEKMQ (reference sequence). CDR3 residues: CASSTRTGGRQPQHF. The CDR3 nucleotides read TGTGCCAGCAGCACCCGGACAGGGGGTCGTCAGCCCCAGCATTTT.

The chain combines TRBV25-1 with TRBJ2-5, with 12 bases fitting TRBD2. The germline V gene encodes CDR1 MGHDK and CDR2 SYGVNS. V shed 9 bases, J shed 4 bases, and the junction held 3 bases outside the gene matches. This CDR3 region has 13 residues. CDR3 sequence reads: CASMTSGGETQYF. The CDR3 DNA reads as TGTGCCAGTATGACTAGCGGGGGAGAGACCCAGTACTTC.

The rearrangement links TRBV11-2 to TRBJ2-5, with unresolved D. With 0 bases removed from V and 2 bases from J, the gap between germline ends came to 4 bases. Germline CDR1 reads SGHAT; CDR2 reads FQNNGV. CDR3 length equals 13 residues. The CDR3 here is CASSLDWQETQYF. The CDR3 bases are TGTGCCAGCAGCTTAGATTGGCAAGAGACCCAGTACTTC.

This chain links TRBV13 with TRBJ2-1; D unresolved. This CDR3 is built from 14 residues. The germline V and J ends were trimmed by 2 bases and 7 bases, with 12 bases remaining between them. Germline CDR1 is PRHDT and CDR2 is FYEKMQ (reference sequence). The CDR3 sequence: CASSLKGRFNEQFF. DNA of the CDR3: TGTGCCAGCAGCTTAAAGGGAAGGTTTAATGAGCAGTTCTTC.

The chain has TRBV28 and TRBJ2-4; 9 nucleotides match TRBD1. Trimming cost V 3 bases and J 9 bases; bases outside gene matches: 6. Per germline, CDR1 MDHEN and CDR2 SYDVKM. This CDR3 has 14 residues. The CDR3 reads CASSFIQGAGIQYF. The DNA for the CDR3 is TGTGCCAGCAGTTTCATACAGGGGGCGGGCATTCAGTACTTC. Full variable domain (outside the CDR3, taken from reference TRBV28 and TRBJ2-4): DVKVTQSSRYLVKRTGEKVFLECVQDMDHENMFWYRQDPGLGLRLIYFSYDVKMKEKGDIPEGYSVSREKKERFSLILESASTNQTSMYLCASSFIQGAGIQYFGAGTRLSVL.

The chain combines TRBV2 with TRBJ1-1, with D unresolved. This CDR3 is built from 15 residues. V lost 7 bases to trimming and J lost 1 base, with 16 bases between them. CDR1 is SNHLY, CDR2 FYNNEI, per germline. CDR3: CASTMEVLGNTEAFF. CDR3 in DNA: TGTGCCAGCACCATGGAGGTCCTTGGGAACACTGAAGCTTTCTTT.

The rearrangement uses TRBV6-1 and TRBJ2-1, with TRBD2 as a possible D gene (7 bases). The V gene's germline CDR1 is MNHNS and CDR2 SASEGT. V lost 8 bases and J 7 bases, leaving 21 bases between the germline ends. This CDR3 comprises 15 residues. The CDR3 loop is CASDPTRGGRNEQFF. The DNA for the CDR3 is TGTGCCAGCGATCCCACTAGGGGGGGACGAAATGAGCAGTTCTTC.

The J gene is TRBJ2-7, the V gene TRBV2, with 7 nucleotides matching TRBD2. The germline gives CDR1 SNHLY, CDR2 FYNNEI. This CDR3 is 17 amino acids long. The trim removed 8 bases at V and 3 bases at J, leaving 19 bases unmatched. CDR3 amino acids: CASGGEKSRQTNYEQYF. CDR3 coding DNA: TGTGCCAGCGGGGGGGAGAAGTCGAGACAAACCAACTACGAGCAGTACTTC. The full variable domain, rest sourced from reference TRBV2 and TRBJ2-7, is EPEVTQTPSHQVTQMGQEVILRCVPISNHLYFYWYRQILGQKVEFLVSFYNNEISEKSEIFDDQFSVERPDGSNFTLKIRSTKLEDSAMYFCASGGEKSRQTNYEQYFGPGTRLTVT.

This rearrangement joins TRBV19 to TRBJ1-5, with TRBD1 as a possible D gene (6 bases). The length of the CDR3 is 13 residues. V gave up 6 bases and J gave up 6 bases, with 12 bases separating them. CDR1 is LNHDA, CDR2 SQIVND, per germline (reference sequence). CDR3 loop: CASSQGWGQPQHF. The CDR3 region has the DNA TGTGCCAGTAGCCAGGGGTGGGGTCAGCCCCAGCATTTT.

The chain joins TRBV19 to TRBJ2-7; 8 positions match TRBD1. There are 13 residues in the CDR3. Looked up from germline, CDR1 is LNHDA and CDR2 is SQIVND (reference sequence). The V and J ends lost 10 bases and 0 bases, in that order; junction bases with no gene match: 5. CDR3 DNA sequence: TGTGCCACGACAGGGGTCAGCTCCTACGAGCAGTACTTC. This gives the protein CATTGVSSYEQYF.

The CDR3 loop reads CASSEQGAINQPQHF. CDR3 nucleotides: TGTGCCAGCAGTGAACAGGGGGCGATCAATCAGCCCCAGCATTTT. V usage is TRBV6-1 and J usage is TRBJ1-5; TRBD1 aligns across 8 bases. Germline loops: CDR1 MNHNS, CDR2 SASEGT. V lost 2 bases to trimming and J lost 3 bases; unmatched junction nucleotides: 3. CDR3 length: 15 residues.

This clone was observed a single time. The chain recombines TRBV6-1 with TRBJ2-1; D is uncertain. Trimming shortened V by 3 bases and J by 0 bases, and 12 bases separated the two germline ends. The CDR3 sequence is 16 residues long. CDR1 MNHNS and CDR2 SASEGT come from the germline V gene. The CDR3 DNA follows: TGTGCCAGCAGTGACAGAGTGTGGGGCTCCTACAATGAGCAGTTCTTC. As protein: CASSDRVWGSYNEQFF.

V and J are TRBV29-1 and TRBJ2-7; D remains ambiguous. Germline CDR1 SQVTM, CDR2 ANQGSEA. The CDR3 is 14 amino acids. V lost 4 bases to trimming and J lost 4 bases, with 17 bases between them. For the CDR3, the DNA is TGCAGCGTTGGGGGAACTTCTTCCGGTTACGAGCAGTACTTC. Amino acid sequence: CSVGGTSSGYEQYF.

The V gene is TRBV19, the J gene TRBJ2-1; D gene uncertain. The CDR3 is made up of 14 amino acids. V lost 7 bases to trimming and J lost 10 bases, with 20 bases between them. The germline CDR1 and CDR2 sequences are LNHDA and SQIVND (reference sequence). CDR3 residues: CASTEWHGVREQFF. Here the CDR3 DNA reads TGTGCCAGTACAGAGTGGCATGGGGTTCGAGAGCAGTTCTTC.

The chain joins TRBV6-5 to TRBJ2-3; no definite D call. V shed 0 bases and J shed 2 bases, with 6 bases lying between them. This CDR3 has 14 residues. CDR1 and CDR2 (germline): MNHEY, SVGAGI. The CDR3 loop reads CASSYSLVTDTQYF. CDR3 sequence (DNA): TGTGCCAGCAGTTACTCACTTGTCACAGATACGCAGTATTTT.

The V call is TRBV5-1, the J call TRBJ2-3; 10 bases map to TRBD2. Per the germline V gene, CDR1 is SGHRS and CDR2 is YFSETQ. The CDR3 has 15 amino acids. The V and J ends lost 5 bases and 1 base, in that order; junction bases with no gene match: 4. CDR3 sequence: CASRTGTSGTDTQYF. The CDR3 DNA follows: TGCGCCAGCAGAACCGGGACTAGCGGCACAGATACGCAGTATTTT. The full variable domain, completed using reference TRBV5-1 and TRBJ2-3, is KAGVTQTPRYLIKTRGQQVTLSCSPISGHRSVSWYQQTPGQGLQFLFEYFSETQRNKGNFPGRFSGRQFSNSRSEMNVSTLELGDSALYLCASRTGTSGTDTQYFGPGTRLTVL.

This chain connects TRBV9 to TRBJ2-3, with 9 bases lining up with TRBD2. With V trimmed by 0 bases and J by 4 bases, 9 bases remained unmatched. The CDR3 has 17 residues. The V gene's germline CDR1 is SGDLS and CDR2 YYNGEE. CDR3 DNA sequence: TGTGCCAGCAGCGTAGAGGCTAGCGGGAACCTCCCAGATACGCAGTATTTT. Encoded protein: CASSVEASGNLPDTQYF.